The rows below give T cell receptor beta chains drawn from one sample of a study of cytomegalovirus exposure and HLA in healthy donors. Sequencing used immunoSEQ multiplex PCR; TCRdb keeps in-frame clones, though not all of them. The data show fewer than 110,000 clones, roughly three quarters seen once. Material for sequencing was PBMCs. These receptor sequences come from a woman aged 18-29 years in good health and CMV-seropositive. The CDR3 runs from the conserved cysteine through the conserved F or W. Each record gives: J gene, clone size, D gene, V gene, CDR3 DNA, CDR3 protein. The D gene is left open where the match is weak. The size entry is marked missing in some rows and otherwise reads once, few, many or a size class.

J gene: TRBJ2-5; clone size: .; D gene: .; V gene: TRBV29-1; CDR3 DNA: TGCAGCGGGGTCCCCGGGTCTTGGCAAGAGACCCAGTACTTC; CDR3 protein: CSGVPGSWQETQYF
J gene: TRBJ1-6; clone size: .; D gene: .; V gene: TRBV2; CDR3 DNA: TGTGCCAGCGTTCTGTACAGGGATAATTCACCCCTCCACTTT; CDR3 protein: CASVLYRDNSPLHF
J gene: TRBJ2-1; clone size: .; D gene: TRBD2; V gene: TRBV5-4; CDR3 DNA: TGTGCCAGCAGCTGGGGTACGGGGGGTGAGCAGTTCTTC; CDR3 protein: CASSWGTGGEQFF
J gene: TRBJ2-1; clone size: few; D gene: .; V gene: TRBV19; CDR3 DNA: TGTGCCAGTAGTAGGACAGCCACCTACAATGAGCAGTTCTTC; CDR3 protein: CASSRTATYNEQFF
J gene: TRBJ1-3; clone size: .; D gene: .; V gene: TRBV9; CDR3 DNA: TGTGCCAGCAGTCCAGGTGAGGGAAACACCATATATTTT; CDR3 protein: CASSPGEGNTIYF
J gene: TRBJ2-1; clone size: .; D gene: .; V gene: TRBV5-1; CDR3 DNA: TGCGCCAGCACCAACCTCCAGGGATCCTACAATGAGCAGTTCTTC; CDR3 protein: CASTNLQGSYNEQFF
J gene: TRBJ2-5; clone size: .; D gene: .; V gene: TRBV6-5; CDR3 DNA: TGTGCCAGCAGGACCTATGGGAGAGAGACCCAGTACTTC; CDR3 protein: CASRTYGRETQYF
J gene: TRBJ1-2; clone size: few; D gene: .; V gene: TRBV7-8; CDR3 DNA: TGTGCCAGCAGCCCGCTAGTCGGTACTAACTATGGCTACACCTTC; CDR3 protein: CASSPLVGTNYGYTF
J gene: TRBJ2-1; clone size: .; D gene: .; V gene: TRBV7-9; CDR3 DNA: TGTGCCAGCAGCTCTCCCACTAGCTATTCCTACAATGAGCAGTTCTTC; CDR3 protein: CASSSPTSYSYNEQFF
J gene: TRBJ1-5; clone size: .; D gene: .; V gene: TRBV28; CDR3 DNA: TGTGCCAGCAGTTTACGGCAGGGCCATCCCCAGCCCCAGCATTTT; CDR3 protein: CASSLRQGHPQPQHF
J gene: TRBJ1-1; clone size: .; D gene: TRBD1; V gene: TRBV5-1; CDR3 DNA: TGCGCCAGCAGCTTGGGACAGGGAAGGACTGAAGCTTTCTTT; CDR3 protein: CASSLGQGRTEAFF
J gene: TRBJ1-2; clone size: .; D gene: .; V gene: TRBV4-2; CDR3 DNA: TGTGCCAGCAGCCAGGAACCCCGAGGGGGGGCAACCGGCTACACCTTC; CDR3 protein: CASSQEPRGGATGYTF
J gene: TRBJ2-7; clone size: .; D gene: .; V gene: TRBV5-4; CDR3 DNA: TGTGCCAGCAGCTTGTTGAGCGGAGAGACCTACGAGCAGTACTTC; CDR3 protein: CASSLLSGETYEQYF
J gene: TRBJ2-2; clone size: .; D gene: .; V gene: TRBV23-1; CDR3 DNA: TGCGCCATCTCAACGTCGGGGAAGCCCGGGGAGCTGTTTTTT; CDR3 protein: CAISTSGKPGELFF
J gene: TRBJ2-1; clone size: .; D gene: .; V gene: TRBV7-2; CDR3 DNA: TGTGCCAGCAGCTTAATTTTGGAGACCCATCGGGGTAATGAGCAGTTCTTC; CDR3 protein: CASSLILETHRGNEQFF
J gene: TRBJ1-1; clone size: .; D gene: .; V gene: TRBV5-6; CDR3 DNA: TGTGCCAGCTCCCCGAGCCCGAAGACTGAAGCTTTCTTT; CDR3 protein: CASSPSPKTEAFF
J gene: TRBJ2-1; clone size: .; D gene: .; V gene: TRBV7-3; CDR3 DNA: TGTGCCAGCAGCTCAAACGAAGGGGCGGTGGCGTTCTTC; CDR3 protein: CASSSNEGAVAFF
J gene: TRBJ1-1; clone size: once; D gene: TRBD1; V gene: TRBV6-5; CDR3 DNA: TGTGCCAGCAGTTTGGACAGGGGGAACACTGAAGCTTTCTTT; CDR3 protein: CASSLDRGNTEAFF
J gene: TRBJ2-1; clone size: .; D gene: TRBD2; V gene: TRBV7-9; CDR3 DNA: TGTGCCAGCAGCAAGGGACTAGCGGGAGTAAATGAGCAGTTCTTC; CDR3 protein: CASSKGLAGVNEQFF
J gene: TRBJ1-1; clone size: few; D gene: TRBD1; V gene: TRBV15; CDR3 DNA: TGTGCCACCAGCAGCCTAGGACAGGGGAAGTTGAACACTGAAGCTTTCTTT; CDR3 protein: CATSSLGQGKLNTEAFF
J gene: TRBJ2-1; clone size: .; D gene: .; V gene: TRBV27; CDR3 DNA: TGTGCCAGCAGTTTAGGCCCCCTAGCCCGGAGCCCCTACAATGAGCAGTTCTTC; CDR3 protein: CASSLGPLARSPYNEQFF
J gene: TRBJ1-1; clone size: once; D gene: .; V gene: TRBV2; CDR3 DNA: TGTGCCAGCAGTAAGGGGGGGTCCACTGAAGCTTTCTTT; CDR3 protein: CASSKGGSTEAFF
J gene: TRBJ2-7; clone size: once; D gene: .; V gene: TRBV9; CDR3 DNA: TGTGCCAGCAGCGTAGGCGGGACCAGATCCTACGAGCAGTACTTC; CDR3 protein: CASSVGGTRSYEQYF
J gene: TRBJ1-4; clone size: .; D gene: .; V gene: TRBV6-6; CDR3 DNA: TGTGCCAGCAGTTACCACCGGGGGGGCTCCCCGGGGAAACTGTTTTTT; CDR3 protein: CASSYHRGGSPGKLFF
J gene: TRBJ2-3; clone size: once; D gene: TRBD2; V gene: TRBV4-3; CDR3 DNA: TGCGCCAGCAGTCCCCGACTAGCGGGAGGCACAGATACGCAGTATTTT; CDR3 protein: CASSPRLAGGTDTQYF
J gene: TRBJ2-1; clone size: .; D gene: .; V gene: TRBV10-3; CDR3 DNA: TGTGCCATCAGTGAGTCCCGTGCGTCAGGGGATAGCAATGAGCAGTTCTTC; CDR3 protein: CAISESRASGDSNEQFF
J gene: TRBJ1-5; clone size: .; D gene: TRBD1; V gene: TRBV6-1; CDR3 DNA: TGTGCCAGCAGTGGAACAGGGGGCCCAAATCAGCCCCAGCATTTT; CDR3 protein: CASSGTGGPNQPQHF
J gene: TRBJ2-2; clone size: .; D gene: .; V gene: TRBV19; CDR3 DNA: TGTGCCAGTAGTAACAGGGCGAACACCGGGGAGCTGTTTTTT; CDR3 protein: CASSNRANTGELFF
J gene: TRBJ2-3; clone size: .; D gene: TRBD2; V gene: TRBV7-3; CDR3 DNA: TGTGCCAGCAGCCCGAGCGGGAGGGCCTCAGATACGCAGTATTTT; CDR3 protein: CASSPSGRASDTQYF
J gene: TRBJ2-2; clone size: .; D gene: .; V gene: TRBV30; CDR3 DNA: TGTGCCTGGAGCCCAGAGGCCTCTTTTTTGGCCGGGGAGCTGTTTTTT; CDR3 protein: CAWSPEASFLAGELFF
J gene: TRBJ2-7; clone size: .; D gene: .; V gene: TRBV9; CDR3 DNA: TGTGCCAGCAGCGTAGGAGAGGGCACTTTCTACGAGCAGTACTTC; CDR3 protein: CASSVGEGTFYEQYF
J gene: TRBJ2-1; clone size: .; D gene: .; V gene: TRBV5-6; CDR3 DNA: TGTGCCAGCAGCTTGCCATCCAACAGGCTACCCTACAATGAGCAGTTCTTC; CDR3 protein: CASSLPSNRLPYNEQFF
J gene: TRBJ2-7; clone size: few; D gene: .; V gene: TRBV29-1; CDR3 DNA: TGCAGCGTTGAAGCACCCTCTACAGCTACCTCCTACGAGCAGTACTTC; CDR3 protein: CSVEAPSTATSYEQYF
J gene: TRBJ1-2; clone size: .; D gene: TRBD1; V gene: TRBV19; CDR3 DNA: TGTGCCGTCACAGGCACAGGGGCGGGTAATGGCTACACCTTC; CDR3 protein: CAVTGTGAGNGYTF
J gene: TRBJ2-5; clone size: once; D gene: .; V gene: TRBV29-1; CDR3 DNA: TGCAGCGTCCACCGCGGGGAAGAGACCCAGTACTTC; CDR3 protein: CSVHRGEETQYF
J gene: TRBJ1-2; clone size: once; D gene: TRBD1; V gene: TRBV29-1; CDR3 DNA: TGCAGCGTTGAGCAGGGGGGATTTGGCTACACCTTC; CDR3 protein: CSVEQGGFGYTF
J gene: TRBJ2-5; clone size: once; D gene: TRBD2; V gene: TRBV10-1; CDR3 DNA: TGCGCCAGCAGCAAAGGACTAGCGGGATTGGGGCACGAGACCCAGTACTTC; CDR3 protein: CASSKGLAGLGHETQYF
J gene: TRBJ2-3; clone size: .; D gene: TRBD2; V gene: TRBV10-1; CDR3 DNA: TGCGCCAGCAGTGAGAGCGGGGACACAGATACGCAGTATTTT; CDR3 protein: CASSESGDTDTQYF
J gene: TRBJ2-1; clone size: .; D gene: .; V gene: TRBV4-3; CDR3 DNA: TGCGCCAGCAGCCAAGATCTAATTGTCGGCAATGAGCAGTTCTTC; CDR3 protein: CASSQDLIVGNEQFF
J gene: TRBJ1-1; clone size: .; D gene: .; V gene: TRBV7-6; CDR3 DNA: TGTGCCAGCACTCGGGAGATGAACACTGAAGCTTTCTTT; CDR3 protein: CASTREMNTEAFF
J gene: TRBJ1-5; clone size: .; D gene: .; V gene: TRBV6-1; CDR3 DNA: TGTGCCAGCATCGACTGGCGGTATAGCAATCAGCCCCAGCATTTT; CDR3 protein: CASIDWRYSNQPQHF
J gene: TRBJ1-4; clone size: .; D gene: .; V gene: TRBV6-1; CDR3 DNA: TGTGCCAGCAGTTTTGGGCCCCAAGGAAATGAAAAACTGTTTTTT; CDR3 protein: CASSFGPQGNEKLFF
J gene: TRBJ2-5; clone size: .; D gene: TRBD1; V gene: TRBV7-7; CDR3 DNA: TGTGCCAGCAGCTTATCAACAGGGGGCGGTGAGACCCAGTACTTC; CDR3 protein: CASSLSTGGGETQYF
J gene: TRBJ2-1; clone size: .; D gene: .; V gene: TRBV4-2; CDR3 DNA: TGTGCCAGCAGCCCATGGTTCAAGGGGGAGAATGAGCAGTTCTTC; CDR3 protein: CASSPWFKGENEQFF
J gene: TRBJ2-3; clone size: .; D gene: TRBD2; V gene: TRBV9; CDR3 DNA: TGTGCCAGCAGCGTTAGCGGGAGCGGGGGCACAGATACGCAGTATTTT; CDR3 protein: CASSVSGSGGTDTQYF
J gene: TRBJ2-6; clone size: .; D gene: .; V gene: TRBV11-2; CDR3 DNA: TGTGCCAGCAGGCCCCGGACAGAACATCCTCGTTGGGCCAACGTCCTGACTTTC; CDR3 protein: CASRPRTEHPRWANVLTF
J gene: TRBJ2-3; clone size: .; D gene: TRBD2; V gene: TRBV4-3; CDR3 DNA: TGCGCCAGCGGGACTAGCGGGACAGATACGCAGTATTTT; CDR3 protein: CASGTSGTDTQYF
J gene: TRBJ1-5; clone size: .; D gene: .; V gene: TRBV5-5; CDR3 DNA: TGTGCCAGCAGCTTGAGGAGTCAGGGGTACAATCAGCCCCAGCATTTT; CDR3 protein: CASSLRSQGYNQPQHF
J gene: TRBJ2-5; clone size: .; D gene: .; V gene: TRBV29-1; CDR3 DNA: TGCAGCGTCCTGGAAGGAGGGTACGAGACCCAGTACTTC; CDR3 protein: CSVLEGGYETQYF
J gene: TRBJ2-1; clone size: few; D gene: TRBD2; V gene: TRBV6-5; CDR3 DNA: TGTGCCAGCAGTTTACTAGTCAGCGGGGACAATGAGCAGTTCTTC; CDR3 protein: CASSLLVSGDNEQFF
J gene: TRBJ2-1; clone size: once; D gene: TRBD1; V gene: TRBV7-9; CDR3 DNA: TGTGCCAGCAGCGTGGACAGGGCCTACAATGAGCAGTTCTTC; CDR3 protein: CASSVDRAYNEQFF
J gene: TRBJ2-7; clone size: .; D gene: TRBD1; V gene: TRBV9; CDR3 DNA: TGTGCCAGCAGCGTCGACAGGGGTAGGGAGCAGTACTTC; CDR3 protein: CASSVDRGREQYF
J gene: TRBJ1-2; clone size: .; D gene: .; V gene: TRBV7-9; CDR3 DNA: TGTGCCAGCAGCTTATCCCCACTCAGGGTCTATGGCTACACCTTC; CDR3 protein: CASSLSPLRVYGYTF
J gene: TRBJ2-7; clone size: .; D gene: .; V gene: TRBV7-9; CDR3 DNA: TGTGCCAGCAGCTACCAGGGGCGCTACGAGCAGTACTTC; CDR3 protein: CASSYQGRYEQYF
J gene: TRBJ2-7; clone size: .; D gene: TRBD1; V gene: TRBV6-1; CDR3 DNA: TGTGCCAGCAGTCAAACAGGGGGCTACGAGCAGTACTTC; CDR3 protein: CASSQTGGYEQYF
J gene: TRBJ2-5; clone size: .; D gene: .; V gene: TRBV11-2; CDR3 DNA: TGTGCCAGCAGCTTAGGGCCCGCGGGGGAGACCCAGTACTTC; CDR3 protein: CASSLGPAGETQYF
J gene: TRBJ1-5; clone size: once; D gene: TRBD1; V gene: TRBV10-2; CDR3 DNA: TGCGCCAGCAGAGTCGGGACAGGCCGAAATCAGCCCCAGCATTTT; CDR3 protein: CASRVGTGRNQPQHF
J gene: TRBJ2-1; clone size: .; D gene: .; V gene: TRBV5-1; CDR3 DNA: TGCGCCAGCAGCCCGGCGGGGTGGGGGGGCCCTATCCATGAGCAGTTCTTC; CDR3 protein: CASSPAGWGGPIHEQFF
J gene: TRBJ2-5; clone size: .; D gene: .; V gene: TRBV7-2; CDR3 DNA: TGTGCCAGCAGCTTAGAGAGGTCGGAGACCCAGTACTTC; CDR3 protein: CASSLERSETQYF